The 19 T cell receptor beta chains given below trace back to one sample, sequenced in a study of long-term antiretroviral therapy in people with HIV (dated by TCRdb to between 2021 and 2024). Sequencing of the TRB variable region was done with the immunoSEQ hsTCRB v3.0 assay at survey level resolution. The clones in this table, taken by TCRdb from immuneACCESS, are in-frame only. Not every clone is retained; where verified, under half of the shortfall comes from an unresolved V gene, and the cause of the rest is unknown. This sample gives approximately 15,000 clones in total; 91% of them show up just once. In total, the top ten clones hold 8% to 9% of the sample. This specimen was unsorted PBMCs, taken 0.3 years after starting antiretroviral therapy. The source is a man in his sixties with HIV.

The V and J genes are TRBV19 and TRBJ2-7; 11 bases match TRBD2. The germline gives CDR1 LNHDA, CDR2 SQIVND (reference sequence). CDR3 length equals 15 residues. V dropped 6 bases and J dropped 1; count of bases not matched to a gene: 5. DNA for the CDR3: TGTGCCAGTAGCCCCTTAGCGGGAGGGTCCTACGAGCAGTACTTC. It is translated as CASSPLAGGSYEQYF.

The chain carries TRBV30 and TRBJ1-2, with D hard to call. The CDR3 has 14 amino acids. Germline CDR1 is GTSNPN and CDR2 is SVGIG (reference sequence). V was shortened by 5 bases and J by 9 bases, with 22 bases between the two germline ends. The CDR3 DNA reads as TGTGCCTGGGTAAGACTCCGGGCCCTTGGGAGCTACACCTTC. It specifies CAWVRLRALGSYTF.

The chain joins TRBV27 to TRBJ1-2, with 7 bases matching TRBD1. V shed 0 bases and J 0 bases; nucleotides not matched to a gene: 10. Germline CDR1 MNHEY, CDR2 SMNVEV (reference sequence). This CDR3 comprises 18 residues. The CDR3 coding sequence is TGTGCCAGCAGTTTATCGTTGACAGGGATTAGGGCTAACTATGGCTACACCTTC. Protein sequence: CASSLSLTGIRANYGYTF.

The J gene is TRBJ2-5, the V gene TRBV30; 10 nucleotides line up with TRBD2. Looked up from germline, CDR1 is GTSNPN and CDR2 is SVGIG (reference sequence). CDR3 length equals 14 residues. V lost 2 bases and J lost 7; bases outside the gene matches: 7. The CDR3 reads CAWSRTSGAGTQYF. The DNA for the CDR3 is TGTGCCTGGAGTCGGACTAGCGGCGCGGGGACCCAGTACTTC. Drawing the rest from reference TRBV30 and TRBJ2-5, the complete variable domain is SQTIHQWPATLVQPVGSPLSLECTVEGTSNPNLYWYRQAAGRGLQLLFYSVGIGQISSEVPQNLSASRPQDRQFILSSKKLLLSDSGFYLCAWSRTSGAGTQYFGPGTRLLVL.

The chain joins TRBV6-5 to TRBJ1-2; 8 nucleotides line up with TRBD1. The CDR3 contains 13 residues. Trimming cost V 6 bases and J 4 bases; bases outside gene matches: 4. CDR1 MNHEY and CDR2 SVGAGI come from the germline V gene. Here the CDR3 DNA reads TGTGCCAGCAGCAGACAGGGGATCTATGGCTACACCTTC. Protein sequence: CASSRQGIYGYTF.

The chain recombines TRBV5-1 with TRBJ2-7, with TRBD1 matching 7 bases. Germline V gives CDR1 SGHRS, CDR2 YFSETQ. The V and J ends lost 4 bases and 5 bases, in that order; junction bases with no gene match: 15. The CDR3 sequence is 16 residues long. DNA of the CDR3: TGCGCCAGCAGCATACGACAGGGAACTACAAAGGACGAGCAGTACTTC. Residues: CASSIRQGTTKDEQYF.

This chain joins TRBV4-2 and TRBJ1-1, with D unclear. The ends were cut back, 9 bases at V and 3 bases at J, with 17 bases in the middle. Germline CDR1 and CDR2: LGHNA and YNFKEQ. The CDR3 is made up of 14 amino acids. CDR3 protein: CASRGSRSDTEAFF. The CDR3 nucleotides are TGTGCCAGTCGCGGGAGCCGATCGGACACTGAAGCTTTCTTT.

The chain recombines TRBV7-2 with TRBJ1-2; a possible D gene is TRBD1 (6 bases). Germline assignment: CDR1 SGHTA and CDR2 FQGNSA. The germline V and J ends were trimmed by 2 bases and 2 bases, with 21 bases remaining between them. This CDR3 is 18 amino acids long. The CDR3 nucleotides are TGTGCCAGCAGCTTATGGGGGGGCATCGGTGGGCAGAACTATGGCTACACCTTC. Translation gives CASSLWGGIGGQNYGYTF.

The table lists this clone with a count of one. V gene TRBV7-8 combines with J gene TRBJ1-1, with unresolved D. CDR1 and CDR2 from the germline V gene are SGHVS and FQNEAQ. The CDR3 runs to 14 residues. V was shortened by 1 base and J by 4 bases, with 10 bases between the two germline ends. The CDR3 region is CASSLGHISTEAFF. As DNA, the CDR3 is TGTGCCAGCAGCTTAGGACATATTAGCACTGAAGCTTTCTTT.

The chain couples TRBV27 to TRBJ1-3; TRBD1 matches 7 bases. V dropped 6 bases and J dropped 1; count of bases not matched to a gene: 3. The CDR3 is 14 residues long. From germline, CDR1 is MNHEY and CDR2 SMNVEV (reference sequence). This CDR3 reads CASRLQGSGNTIYF. CDR3 sequence (DNA): TGTGCCAGCAGACTACAGGGGTCTGGAAACACCATATATTTT.

The chain employs TRBV5-4 and TRBJ1-5; D unresolved. The CDR3 has 14 residues. Germline V CDR1 and CDR2: SGHNT, YYREEE (reference sequence). Trimming removed 0 bases from V and 3 bases from J, with 7 bases in between. The CDR3 DNA sequence: TGTGCCAGCAGCTTGGCGGGCACCAATCAGCCCCAGCATTTT. Translation: CASSLAGTNQPQHF.

V and J are TRBV7-9 and TRBJ2-1, with no clear D. The CDR3 length is 13 residues. The germline gives CDR1 SEHNR, CDR2 FQNEAQ (reference sequence). Trimming took off 0 bases at V and 7 bases at J, with 7 bases between the two ends. CDR3 nucleotides: TGTGCCAGCAGCTTAGCGGACGTAAATGAGCAGTTCTTC. It yields the protein CASSLADVNEQFF. The full variable domain, with the rest looked up from reference TRBV7-9 and TRBJ2-1, is DTGVSQNPRHKITKRGQNVTFRCDPISEHNRLYWYRQTLGQGPEFLTYFQNEAQLEKSRLLSDRFSAERPKGSFSTLEIQRTEQGDSAMYLCASSLADVNEQFFGPGTRLTVL.

The chain is built from TRBV7-6 and TRBJ2-7, with 7 bases fitting TRBD1. Trimming cost V 5 bases and J 0 bases; bases outside gene matches: 7. The CDR3 is 15 residues long. The germline CDR1 and CDR2 sequences are SGHVS and FNYEAQ. The CDR3: CASSATWDSSYEQYF. CDR3 nucleotide sequence: TGTGCCAGCAGCGCGACCTGGGACAGCTCCTACGAGCAGTACTTC.

The CDR3: CASSFSPDVSEQYF. In nucleotides, the CDR3 is TGCGCCAGCAGCTTCTCCCCAGATGTAAGCGAGCAGTACTTC. The chain has TRBV5-1 and TRBJ2-7; D gene ambiguous. CDR1 is SGHRS and CDR2 is YFSETQ in the germline V gene. Trimming shortened V by 2 bases and J by 6 bases, and 15 bases separated the two germline ends. The CDR3 runs 14 residues.

This clone appeared a single time. The genes are TRBV5-1 and TRBJ2-5; the D is unclear. The CDR3 loop spans 11 amino acids. The V gene lost 2 bases and the J gene lost 7 bases, with 6 bases spanning the gap. Per the germline V gene, CDR1 is SGHRS and CDR2 is YFSETQ. The CDR3 reads CASSFPGTQYF. DNA of the CDR3: TGCGCCAGCAGCTTCCCGGGGACCCAGTACTTC.

This chain uses TRBV5-6 with TRBJ2-2; 8 nucleotides line up with TRBD1. This CDR3 comprises 15 residues. Germline V lookup: CDR1 SGHDT, CDR2 YYEEEE. The trim removed 5 bases at V and 5 bases at J, leaving 8 bases unmatched. The DNA of the CDR3 is TGTGCCAGCAGGCCGGACAGGGTGGAGACCGGGGAGCTGTTTTTT. It encodes CASRPDRVETGELFF. The full variable domain, completed using reference TRBV5-6 and TRBJ2-2, is DAGVTQSPTHLIKTRGQQVTLRCSPKSGHDTVSWYQQALGQGPQFIFQYYEEEERQRGNFPDRFSGHQFPNYSSELNVNALLLGDSALYLCASRPDRVETGELFFGEGSRLTVL.

The chain recombines TRBV7-2 with TRBJ1-5, with D possibly TRBD1 on 6 matching bases. Between the trimmed V and J ends, which lost 0 bases and 2 bases, there was a span of 8 bases. This CDR3 comprises 15 residues. Per the germline V gene, CDR1 is SGHTA and CDR2 is FQGNSA. CDR3 residues: CASSLAPGGNQPQHF. CDR3 coding DNA: TGTGCCAGCAGCTTAGCCCCAGGGGGCAATCAGCCCCAGCATTTT.

The rearrangement uses TRBV9 and TRBJ1-2; 9 bases match TRBD1. Trimming removed 2 bases from V and 3 bases from J; junction bases left unmatched: 5. CDR3 length equals 15 residues. Germline V gene sequence: CDR1 SGDLS, CDR2 YYNGEE. DNA for the CDR3: TGTGCCAGCAGCGTTGGGACAGGGCCTTACTATGGCTACACCTTC. The encoded protein is CASSVGTGPYYGYTF.

This chain uses TRBV5-5 with TRBJ2-7; D perhaps matches TRBD2 (5 bases). Germline values: CDR1 SGHKS, CDR2 YYEKEE (reference sequence). Deletions cut 4 bases from V and 6 bases from J, with 20 bases between. The length of the CDR3 is 15 residues. The CDR3 nucleotides are TGTGCCAGCAGCATAACTAGGCCGGAAGGAGGCGAGCAGTACTTC. It yields the protein CASSITRPEGGEQYF. The full variable domain, in which reference TRBV5-5 and TRBJ2-7 provide the parts outside the CDR3, is DAGVTQSPTHLIKTRGQQVTLRCSPISGHKSVSWYQQVLGQGPQFIFQYYEKEERGRGNFPDRFSARQFPNYSSELNVNALLLGDSALYLCASSITRPEGGEQYFGPGTRLTVT.